This TCR beta chain was recorded in a study of regulatory T cells in long-lasting Graves disease. Germline V gene lookup returns CDR1 SGHAT and CDR2 FQNNGV. The J segment lost 3 bases and the V segment lost 3 bases, leaving 4 bases of the junction unmatched. The CDR3 extends over 14 amino acids. This clonotype was observed at least ten times. Assembly of TCR beta libraries relied on iRepertoire HTBI primers together with Arm-PCR of CDR3 regions. TCRdb processed the multiplex PCR reads anew with MiXCR; each CDR3 protein has one entry. The repertoire has 400,000 to 550,000 distinct CDR3 sequences, 16% of them found once; the top ten carry roughly 10%. Time point here: newly diagnosed GD, antithyroid drugs for less than 3 months. With RNA extracted from PBMCs as input, the TCR library was made. These same data were also listed under a study on T cells in Graves' hyperthyroidism and ophthalmopathy.

This sequence joins TRBV11-2 and TRBJ2-7, with 8 bases fitting TRBD2. The sequence derives from a woman in her twenties or thirties with Graves disease. The specimen was peripheral blood mononuclear cells (PBMCs), collected at new diagnosis, from a patient treated with antithyroid drugs. The CDR3 DNA sequence: TGTGCCAGCAGCTTCGGGACTAGTCGCTACGAGCAGTACTTC. Encoded protein: CASSFGTSRYEQYF.